These T cell receptor beta chains were read from a single sample in a study of blood T cell repertoires in COVID-19. Clones were read by immunoSEQ multiplex PCR, and TCRdb kept only the in-frame ones, dropping some. This repertoire shows around 250,000 clones, around 88% found once; its top ten account for roughly 5.2%. Sequenced input: peripheral blood. Every receptor here comes from a woman of 80 years or more with COVID-19, enrolled during active disease. The CDR3 runs from the conserved cysteine through the conserved F or W. A D gene is named only where the DNA matches it firmly.

d_call j_call v_call cdr3_length cdr3_aa
TRBD1 TRBJ1-5 TRBV5-6 15 CASEKRTGPNQPQHF
NA TRBJ2-7 TRBV10-3 11 CAISESDKRNF
TRBD1 TRBJ1-2 TRBV11-1 14 CASSLRQGGYGYTF
NA TRBJ1-2 TRBV9 15 CASSVVGGKTVGYTF
NA TRBJ1-2 TRBV7-9 12 CASSLSSSGYTF
NA TRBJ1-1 TRBV30 12 CAWSVQDTEAFF
NA TRBJ1-4 TRBV23-1 13 CASNELTNEKLFF
NA TRBJ1-3 TRBV11-2 16 CASSFILQGSGNTIYF
NA TRBJ1-1 TRBV5-3 12 CARSLDREGAFF
NA TRBJ1-5 TRBV10-3 12 CAISEAGQPQHF
TRBD1 TRBJ1-4 TRBV19 14 CASTQDRRNEKLFF
NA TRBJ1-3 TRBV5-1 14 CASSSGGNTDTIYF
TRBD1 TRBJ1-3 TRBV6-5 14 CASCAGGSGNTIYF
TRBD1 TRBJ1-1 TRBV2 15 CASSRTGIGNTEAFF
NA TRBJ1-5 TRBV6-6 13 CASSSTGNQPQHF
TRBD2 TRBJ2-3 TRBV9 17 CASSVSSGGQSTDTQYF
TRBD1 TRBJ1-1 TRBV2 19 CASSARQGARGKIHTEAFF
TRBD1 TRBJ2-2 TRBV19 17 CASSMPGAGGRTGELFF
TRBD2 TRBJ2-3 TRBV5-1 17 CASSLSSAGGPQDTQYF
TRBD1 TRBJ2-7 TRBV20-1 11 CSAGQGDEQYF